The present T cell receptor (beta chain) was sequenced within a study of T cell changes during pregnancy in multiple sclerosis (dated by TCRdb to between 2018 and 2021). Background on the whole study: Changes in the T cell repertoire over the course of pregnancy were examined in this study in women with multiple sclerosis.

Trimming accounts for 5 bases at V and 6 bases at J, while the number of junction bases matched to no gene is 7. From the cysteine through the phenylalanine, the CDR3 covers 15 amino acids. The sequence is cut down to CDR3 DNA, 45 bases in frame from base 1. The germline V gene encodes CDR1 MNHNS and CDR2 SASEGT. This clone counts as medium-sized (0.01 to 0.1%). The antigen this receptor binds is unknown. No base qualities exist here, and no much larger clone lies one base off it. Library creation used the immunoSEQ multiplex PCR assay. TCRdb carries this immuneACCESS record with in-frame sequences only. Its versions omit some clonotypes, under half of them owing to an unresolved V gene in the studies checked, with the rest unexplained. This sample comprises 9,000 to 10,000 clones, about 83% of them detected only once. The ten largest clones add up to 17% of the sample.

Specimen: CD8+ T cells from peripheral blood mononuclear cells, collected in the third trimester of pregnancy. The TCR comes from a female donor in good health, enrolled as a control in a pregnancy study. The rearranged chain carries TRBV6-1 and TRBJ2-2, with 9 bases aligning to TRBD2. The bases are TGTGCCAGCAGTACCGGGACTAGCTTTTCCGGGGAGCTGTTTTTT. This is translated as CASSTGTSFSGELFF.